This TCR beta chain came from a study of OX40 agonist ivuxolimab in advanced cancers. Study information: Ivuxolimab, which is an agonistic anti-OX40 (CD134) antibody, was administered to the patients. Subjects had a mean age of about 61 years, with a range of roughly 20 to 79; about 83% were male.

With 4 bases removed from V and 7 bases from J, the gap between germline ends came to 17 bases. Germline V gene data show CDR1 as PRHDT and CDR2 as FYEKMQ (reference sequence). This CDR3 is built from 15 residues. Here immunoSEQ multiplex PCR was the method, and the copy in TCRdb shows in-frame clones only, minus some. The table includes 60,000 to 80,000 clones, around 80% detected once. Sequencing used CD4+ or CD8+ T cells sorted from blood, obtained in a trial of the OX40 agonist ivuxolimab. This TCR was sampled from an adult with an advanced solid tumor such as melanoma, head and neck, liver or kidney cancer. The chain carries TRBV13 and TRBJ2-1, with D tentatively TRBD2 (6 bases). The DNA for the CDR3 is TGTGCCAGCAGCTCCTCCTCCGGGGGTCTGAATGAGCAGTTCTTC. Translation: CASSSSSGGLNEQFF.